This T cell receptor (beta chain) was documented in a study of T cells of healthy individuals. CDR3 length: 20 residues. CDR1 and CDR2 (germline): MDHEN, SYDVKM. After removal of 4 bases from V and 5 bases from J, the junction contained 17 bases not matched to a gene. This clonotype showed up just a few times. In TCRdb, the 5' RACE reads were re-called with MiXCR into one record per CDR3 protein. The profile shows about 100,000 distinct CDR3 sequences, 17% of them singletons. The origin of this receptor is a human donor in good health. The chain couples TRBV28 to TRBJ2-3; TRBD2 matches 14 bases. CDR3 DNA: TGTGCCAGCAGTTACCTAGGATACGAGGGACTAGCGGGAGTGGGAGATACGCAGTATTTT. Residues: CASSYLGYEGLAGVGDTQYF.